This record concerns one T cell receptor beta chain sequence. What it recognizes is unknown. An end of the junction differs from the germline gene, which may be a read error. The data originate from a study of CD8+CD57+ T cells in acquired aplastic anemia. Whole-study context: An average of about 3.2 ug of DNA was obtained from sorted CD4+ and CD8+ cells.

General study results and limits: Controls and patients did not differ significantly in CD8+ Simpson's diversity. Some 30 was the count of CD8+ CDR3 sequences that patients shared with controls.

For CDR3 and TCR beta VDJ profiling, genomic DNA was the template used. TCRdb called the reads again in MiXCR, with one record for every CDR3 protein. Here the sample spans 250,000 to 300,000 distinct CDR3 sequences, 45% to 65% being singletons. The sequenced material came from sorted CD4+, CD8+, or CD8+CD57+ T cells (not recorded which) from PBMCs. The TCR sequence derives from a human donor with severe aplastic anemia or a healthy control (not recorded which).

The DNA for the CDR3 is TGTGCCAGCAGCCCGGGAAACAATGAGCCCCAGCATTTT. Amino acids: CASSPGNNEPQHF. The chain employs TRBV5-4 and TRBJ1-5; D unresolved. Germline values: CDR1 SGHNT, CDR2 YYREEE (reference sequence). The CDR3 is 13 residues long.